This entry features one TCR beta chain sequence. Its specificity is not known. Patients were ineligible given autoimmune disease history or systemic immunosuppression. Some clones are missing from TCRdb's copy, which holds only in-frame ones; the method was immunoSEQ multiplex PCR. The sample records tens of thousands of clones, approximately 90% being singletons. The data derive from a study of OX40 agonist ivuxolimab in advanced cancers. Study-level background: Dose-escalation patients were diagnosed with hepatocellular carcinoma, melanoma, renal cell cancer or head and neck cancer. Therapy given before enrollment (anti-PD-1, anti-PD-L1 or anti-CTLA-4) was allowed, and around 40% had some. Notes on the study in general: CD8+ T cells averaged more expanded clones than CD4+.

The germline V and J ends were trimmed by 6 bases and 4 bases, with 9 bases remaining between them. The CDR3 runs to 13 residues. Germline V lookup: CDR1 SGHTA, CDR2 FQGNSA. This TCR derives from an adult with an advanced solid tumor such as melanoma, head and neck, liver or kidney cancer. This chain joins TRBV7-2 and TRBJ2-2, with D unresolved. Sequenced material: CD4+ or CD8+ T cells sorted from blood, taken in a trial of the OX40 agonist ivuxolimab. CDR3 DNA sequence: TGTGCCAGCAGTTTTACAATCACCGGGGAGCTGTTTTTT. Its translation: CASSFTITGELFF.